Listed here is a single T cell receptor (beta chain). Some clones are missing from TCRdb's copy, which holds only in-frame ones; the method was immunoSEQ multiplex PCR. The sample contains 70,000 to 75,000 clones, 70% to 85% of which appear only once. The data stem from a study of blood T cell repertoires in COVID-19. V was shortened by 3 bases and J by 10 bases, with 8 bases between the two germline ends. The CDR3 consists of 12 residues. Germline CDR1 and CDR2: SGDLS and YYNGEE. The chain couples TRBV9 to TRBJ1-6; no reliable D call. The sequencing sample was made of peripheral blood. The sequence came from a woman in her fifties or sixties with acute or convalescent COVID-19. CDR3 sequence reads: CASSAHGSPLHF. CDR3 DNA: TGTGCCAGCAGCGCCCATGGCTCACCCCTCCACTTT.